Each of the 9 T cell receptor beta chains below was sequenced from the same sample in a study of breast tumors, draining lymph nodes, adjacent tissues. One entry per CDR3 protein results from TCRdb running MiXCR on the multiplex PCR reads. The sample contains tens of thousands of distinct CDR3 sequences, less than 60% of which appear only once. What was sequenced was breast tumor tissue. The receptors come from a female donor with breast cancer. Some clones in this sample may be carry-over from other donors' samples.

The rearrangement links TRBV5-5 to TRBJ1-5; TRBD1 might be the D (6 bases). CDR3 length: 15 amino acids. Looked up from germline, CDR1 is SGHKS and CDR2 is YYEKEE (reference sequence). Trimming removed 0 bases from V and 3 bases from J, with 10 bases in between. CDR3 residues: CASSLDGGLNQPQHF. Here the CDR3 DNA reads TGTGCCAGCAGCTTGGACGGGGGCCTCAATCAGCCCCAGCATTTT.

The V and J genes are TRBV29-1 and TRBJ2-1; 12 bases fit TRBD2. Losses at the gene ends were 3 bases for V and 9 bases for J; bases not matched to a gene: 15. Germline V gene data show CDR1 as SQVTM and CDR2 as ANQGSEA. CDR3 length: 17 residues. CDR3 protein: CSVEEYLAGGREIEQFF. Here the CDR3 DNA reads TGCAGCGTTGAGGAGTATCTAGCGGGGGGGCGGGAGATTGAGCAGTTCTTC.

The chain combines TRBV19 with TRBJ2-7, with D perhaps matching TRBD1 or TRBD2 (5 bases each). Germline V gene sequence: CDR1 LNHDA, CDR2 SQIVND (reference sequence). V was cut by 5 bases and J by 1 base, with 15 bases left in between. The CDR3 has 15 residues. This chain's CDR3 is CASSLKGTESYEQYF. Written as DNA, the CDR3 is TGTGCCAGTAGTTTAAAAGGGACGGAATCCTACGAGCAGTACTTC.

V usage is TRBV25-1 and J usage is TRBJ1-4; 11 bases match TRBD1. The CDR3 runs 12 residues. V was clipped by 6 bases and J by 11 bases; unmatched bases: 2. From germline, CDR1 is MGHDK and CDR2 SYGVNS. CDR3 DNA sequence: TGTGCCAGCAGGGGGACAGGGGGGAAACTGTTTTTT. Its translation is CASRGTGGKLFF.

The chain's CDR3 is CAKYEQYF. CDR3 bases: TGTGCCAAATACGAGCAGTACTTC. The chain joins TRBV19 to TRBJ2-7; no clear D gene. The germline CDR1 and CDR2 sequences are LNHDA and SQIVND (reference sequence). V lost 10 bases and J lost 4, with 2 bases in between. This CDR3 comprises 8 residues.

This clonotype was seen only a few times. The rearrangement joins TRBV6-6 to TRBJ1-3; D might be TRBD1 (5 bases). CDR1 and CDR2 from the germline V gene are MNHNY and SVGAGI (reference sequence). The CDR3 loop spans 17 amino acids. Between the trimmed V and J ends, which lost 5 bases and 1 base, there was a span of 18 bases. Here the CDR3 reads CASSARKAGMSGNTIYF. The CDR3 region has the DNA TGTGCCAGCAGTGCTAGGAAGGCAGGGATGTCTGGAAACACCATATATTTT.

CDR3 in amino acids: CASSTDSSAVPFF. CDR3 coding DNA: TGTGCCAGCAGCACCGACTCGTCGGCGGTCCCGTTCTTC. This chain joins TRBV7-9 and TRBJ2-1; no clear D gene. Trimming left V 5 bases short and J 15 bases short, with 20 bases between. The CDR3 consists of 13 residues. CDR1 is SEHNR and CDR2 is FQNEAQ in the germline V gene (reference sequence). Variable domain in full (rest from reference TRBV7-9 and TRBJ2-1): DTGVSQNPRHKITKRGQNVTFRCDPISEHNRLYWYRQTLGQGPEFLTYFQNEAQLEKSRLLSDRFSAERPKGSFSTLEIQRTEQGDSAMYLCASSTDSSAVPFFGPGTRLTVL.

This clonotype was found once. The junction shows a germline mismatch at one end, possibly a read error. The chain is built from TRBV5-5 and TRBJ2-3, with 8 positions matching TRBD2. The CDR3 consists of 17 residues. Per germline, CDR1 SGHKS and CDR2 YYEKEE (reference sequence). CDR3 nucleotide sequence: TGCGCCAGCAGCCAAGGAGGGGCTAGCGGGCTGCTAGATACGCAGTATTTT. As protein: CASSQGGASGLLDTQYF.

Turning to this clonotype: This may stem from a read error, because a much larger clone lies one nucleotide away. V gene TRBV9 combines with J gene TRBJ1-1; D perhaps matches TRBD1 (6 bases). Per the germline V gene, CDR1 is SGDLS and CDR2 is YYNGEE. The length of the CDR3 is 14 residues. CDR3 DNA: TGTGCCAGCAGCGCCGGAGACAGGATTAATGAAGCTTCCTTT. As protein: CASSAGDRINEASF.